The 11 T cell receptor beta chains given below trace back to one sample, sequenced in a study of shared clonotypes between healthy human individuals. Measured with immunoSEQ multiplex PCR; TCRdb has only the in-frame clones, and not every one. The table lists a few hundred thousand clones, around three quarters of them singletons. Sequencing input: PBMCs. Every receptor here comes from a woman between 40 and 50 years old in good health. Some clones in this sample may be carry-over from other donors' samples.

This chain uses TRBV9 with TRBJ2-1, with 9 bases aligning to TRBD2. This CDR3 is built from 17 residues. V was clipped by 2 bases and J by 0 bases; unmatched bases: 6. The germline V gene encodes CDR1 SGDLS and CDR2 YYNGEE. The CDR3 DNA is TGTGCCAGCAGCGTTGATAGCGGGAGACCCTCCTACAATGAGCAGTTCTTC. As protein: CASSVDSGRPSYNEQFF.

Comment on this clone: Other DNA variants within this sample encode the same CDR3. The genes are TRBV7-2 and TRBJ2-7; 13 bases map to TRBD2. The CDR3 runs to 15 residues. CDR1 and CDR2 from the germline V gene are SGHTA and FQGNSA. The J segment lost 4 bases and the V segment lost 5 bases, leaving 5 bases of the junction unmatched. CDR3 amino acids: CASSTTSGRSYEQYF. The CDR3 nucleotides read TGTGCCAGCAGCACGACTAGCGGGAGGTCGTACGAGCAGTACTTC.

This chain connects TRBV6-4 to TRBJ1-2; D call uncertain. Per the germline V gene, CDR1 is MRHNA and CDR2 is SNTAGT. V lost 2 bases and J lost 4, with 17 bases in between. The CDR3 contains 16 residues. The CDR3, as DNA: TGTGCCAGCAGTGACCAGATCGGTCCTTCCTCCTATGGCTACACCTTC. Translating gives CASSDQIGPSSYGYTF.

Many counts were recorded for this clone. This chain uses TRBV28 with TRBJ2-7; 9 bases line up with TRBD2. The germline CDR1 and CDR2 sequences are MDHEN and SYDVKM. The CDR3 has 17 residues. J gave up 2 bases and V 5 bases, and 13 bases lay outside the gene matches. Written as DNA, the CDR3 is TGTGCCAGCAGTCTACCGTTGGGGCGGGAGGGAGCCTACGAGCAGTACTTC. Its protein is CASSLPLGREGAYEQYF.

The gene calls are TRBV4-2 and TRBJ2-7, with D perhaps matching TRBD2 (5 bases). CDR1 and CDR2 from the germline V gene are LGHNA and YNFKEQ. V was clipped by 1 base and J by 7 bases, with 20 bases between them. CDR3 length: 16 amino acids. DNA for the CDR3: TGTGCCAGCAGCCAAGGGACTTCCGCCTCGGGCGGTGAGCAGTACTTC. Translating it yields CASSQGTSASGGEQYF.

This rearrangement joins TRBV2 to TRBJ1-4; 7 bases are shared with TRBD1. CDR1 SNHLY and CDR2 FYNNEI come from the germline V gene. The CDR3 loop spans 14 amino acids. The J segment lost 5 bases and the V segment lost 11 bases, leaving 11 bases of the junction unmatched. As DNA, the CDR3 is TGTGCCTCAAGGGGGCCCAAGGAGAATGAAAAACTGTTTTTT. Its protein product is CASRGPKENEKLFF.

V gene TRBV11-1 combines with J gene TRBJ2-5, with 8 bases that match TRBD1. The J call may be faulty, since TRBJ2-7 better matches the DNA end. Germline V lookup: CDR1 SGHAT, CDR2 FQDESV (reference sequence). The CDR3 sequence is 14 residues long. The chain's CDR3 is CASSVSRGLYEQYF. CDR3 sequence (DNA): TGTGCCAGCAGCGTTTCCAGGGGGCTCTACGAGCAGTACTTC.

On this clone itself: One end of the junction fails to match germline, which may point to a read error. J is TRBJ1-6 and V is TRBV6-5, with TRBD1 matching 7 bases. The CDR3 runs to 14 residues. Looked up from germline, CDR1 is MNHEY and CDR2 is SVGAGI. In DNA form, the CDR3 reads TGTGCCACCAGTCGACAGGGAGATAATTCACCCCTCCACTTT. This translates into CATSRQGDNSPLHF.

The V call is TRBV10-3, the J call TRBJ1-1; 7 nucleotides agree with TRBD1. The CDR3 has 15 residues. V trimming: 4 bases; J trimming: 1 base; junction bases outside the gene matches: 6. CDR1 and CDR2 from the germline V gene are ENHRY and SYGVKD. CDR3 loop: CAISGLAGGNTEAFF. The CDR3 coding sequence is TGTGCCATCAGTGGTCTGGCAGGGGGGAACACTGAAGCTTTCTTT.

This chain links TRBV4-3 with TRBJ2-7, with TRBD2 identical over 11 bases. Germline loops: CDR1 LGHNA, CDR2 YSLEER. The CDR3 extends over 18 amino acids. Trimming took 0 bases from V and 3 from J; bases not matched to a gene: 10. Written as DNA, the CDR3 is TGCGCCAGCAGCCAAGATCTCTTTGTAGCGGGAGGGGACTACGAGCAGTACTTC. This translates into CASSQDLFVAGGDYEQYF.

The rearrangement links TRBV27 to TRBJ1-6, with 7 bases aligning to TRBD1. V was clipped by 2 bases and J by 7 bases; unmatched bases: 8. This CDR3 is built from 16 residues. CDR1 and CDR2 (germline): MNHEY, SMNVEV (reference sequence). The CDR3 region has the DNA TGTGCCAGCAGTTTAACCAGACAGGGTGTCAATTCACCCCTCCACTTT. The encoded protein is CASSLTRQGVNSPLHF.